This T cell receptor (beta chain) was found in a study of early T cells in non-severe SARS-CoV-2 infection. Study at large: The input, bulk RNA from unsorted whole blood, was sequenced, and chains were unpaired.

TCRdb redid the calling of the 5' RACE reads with MiXCR, one entry per CDR3 protein. The data hold roughly 110,000 distinct CDR3 sequences, with more than 9.5% observed a single time. The length of the CDR3 is 14 residues. The germline V and J ends were trimmed by 5 bases and 5 bases, with 13 bases remaining between them. Germline V gene data show CDR1 as MDHEN and CDR2 as SYDVKM. The source of this sequence is an adult who was a healthcare worker with PCR-confirmed SARS-CoV-2 infection or an uninfected control (not recorded which). Sequencing was performed on whole blood. This chain uses TRBV28 with TRBJ2-1; D might be TRBD2 (5 bases). The CDR3 protein is CASSPLGANNEQFF. The CDR3 bases are TGTGCCAGCAGTCCCTTGGGAGCGAACAATGAGCAGTTCTTC.